This T cell receptor (beta chain) was captured in a study of OX40 agonist ivuxolimab in advanced cancers. Study-wide context: Partial response was recorded in three patients: one hepatocellular carcinoma and two cutaneous melanoma cases. Study findings and constraints: A proportion of nonresponders additionally exhibited low normalized T-cell clonal expansion. The authors did not determine the antigen specificity of the expanded peripheral T cells. In CD8+ T cells, expanded clones were on average more numerous than in CD4+.

Only in-frame clones appear in the TCRdb table, and some are missing; sequencing was by immunoSEQ multiplex PCR. The repertoire holds some 61,000 clones, 85% to 90% seen once, with 5% to 5.5% in the top ten. This CDR3 comprises 11 residues. V gave up 4 bases and J gave up 6 bases, with 8 bases separating them. The germline V gene encodes CDR1 SQVTM and CDR2 ANQGSEA. Note on this clone: The target antigen is unknown.

The sample was CD4+ or CD8+ T cells sorted from blood, taken in a trial of the OX40 agonist ivuxolimab. The sequence was collected from an adult with an advanced solid tumor such as melanoma, head and neck, liver or kidney cancer. This chain joins TRBV29-1 and TRBJ2-3; the D is unclear. The CDR3 DNA reads TGCAGCGTTGCCGGCTTGGATACGCAGTATTTT. Translation: CSVAGLDTQYF.